The 27 T cell receptor beta chains below come from one sample, sequenced in a study of post-analysis software for immune sequencing data. Study results and limitations: Patients showed TRBV5-6, TRBV5-1 and TRBV20-1 among five TRBV segments more frequent than in controls.

No antigen has been identified for these receptors. Prepared TCR beta cDNA libraries contained unique molecular identifiers. TCRdb re-called the PCR reads through MiXCR, storing one row per CDR3 protein. The table shows 700,000 to 900,000 distinct CDR3 sequences, with roughly 50% occurring only once. Specimen: blood. The receptors stem from a girl aged 5 to 17 with multiple sclerosis.

The chain uses TRBV10-3 and TRBJ2-6; the D gene is possibly TRBD2 (7 bases). In germline, CDR1 is ENHRY, CDR2 SYGVKD. The CDR3 has 16 residues. Between the trimmed V and J ends, which lost 3 bases and 4 bases, there was a span of 13 bases. The DNA for the CDR3 is TGTGCCATCAGTGACGTCGGGGGGCGCGGGGCCAACGTCCTGACTTTC. Protein product: CAISDVGGRGANVLTF.

This rearrangement joins TRBV5-1 to TRBJ2-5; D assignment may be TRBD1 or TRBD2 (5 bases each). Matching the DNA end better, TRBJ2-7 makes the J call doubtful. The CDR3 runs to 15 residues. Germline CDR1 and CDR2: SGHRS and YFSETQ. The CDR3 loop reads CASSPIGSEGNEQYF. Here the CDR3 DNA reads TGCGCCAGCAGCCCCATCGGCAGCGAGGGGAACGAGCAGTACTTC.

A few counts support this clonotype. The gene calls are TRBV9 and TRBJ2-3, with D uncertain. The CDR3 spans 15 residues. The V end lost 0 bases, the J end lost 4 bases, and 12 bases lay between the germline ends. CDR1 SGDLS and CDR2 YYNGEE come from the germline V gene. This CDR3 reads CASSVEARPADTQYF. CDR3 nucleotide sequence: TGTGCCAGCAGCGTAGAAGCCCGGCCGGCAGATACGCAGTATTTT.

The chain couples TRBV7-2 to TRBJ2-7; D perhaps matches TRBD2 (7 bases). The CDR3 sequence is 13 residues long. Germline CDR1 is SGHTA and CDR2 is FQGNSA. The V gene lost 3 bases and the J gene lost 7 bases, with 13 bases spanning the gap. As DNA, the CDR3 is TGTGCCAGCAGCTTTACGGGGGGCAGGGAGCAGTACTTC. Its protein is CASSFTGGREQYF.

The chain employs TRBV20-1 and TRBJ2-3; 8 bases are shared with TRBD1. Trimming cost V 6 bases and J 2 bases; bases outside gene matches: 7. This CDR3 is built from 14 residues. Germline CDR1 is DFQATT and CDR2 is SNEGSKA (reference sequence). The CDR3 here is CSAPTGGFTDTQYF. In DNA, the CDR3 is TGCAGTGCGCCTACAGGGGGTTTCACAGATACGCAGTATTTT.

This chain links TRBV13 with TRBJ2-3; D remains ambiguous. The V end was cut by 2 bases, the J end by 3 bases, with 15 bases between. Germline CDR1 is PRHDT and CDR2 is FYEKMQ (reference sequence). This CDR3 comprises 16 residues. The CDR3 is CASSLRLPQRTDTQYF. The CDR3, as DNA: TGTGCCAGCAGCTTACGCCTACCCCAAAGGACAGATACGCAGTATTTT.

This clonotype was detected many times. The rearrangement links TRBV6-2 or TRBV6-3 to TRBJ1-5; no clear D gene. The V end lost 2 bases, the J end lost 6 bases, and 11 bases lay between the germline ends. This CDR3 contains 14 residues. CDR1 MNHEY and CDR2 SVGEGT come from the germline V gene. The CDR3: CASSYESSTQPQHF. In DNA form, the CDR3 reads TGTGCCAGCAGTTACGAATCCTCTACTCAGCCCCAGCATTTT.

This chain connects TRBV20-1 to TRBJ2-7; TRBD1 matches at 8 bases. V gave up 6 bases and J gave up 0 bases; unmatched junction bases: 7. Germline loops: CDR1 DFQATT, CDR2 SNEGSKA (reference sequence). CDR3 length: 14 residues. The CDR3 sequence: CSAPDRAHSYEQYF. CDR3 DNA sequence: TGCAGTGCCCCGGACAGGGCTCACTCCTACGAGCAGTACTTC.

The chain combines TRBV29-1 with TRBJ2-3; D is uncertain. In germline, CDR1 is SQVTM, CDR2 ANQGSEA. The CDR3 has 13 residues. Trimming took off 2 bases at V and 4 bases at J, with 10 bases between the two ends. Here the CDR3 reads CSVERLVADTQYF. The CDR3 nucleotides are TGCAGCGTTGAACGGCTAGTTGCAGATACGCAGTATTTT.

This clonotype has more than one count but fewer than ten. The gene calls are TRBV4-2 and TRBJ2-7, with 7 bases aligning to TRBD1. Germline V gene sequence: CDR1 LGHNA, CDR2 YNFKEQ. After removal of 0 bases from V and 5 bases from J, the junction contained 10 bases not matched to a gene. The CDR3 spans 16 residues. Here the CDR3 DNA reads TGTGCCAGCAGCCAAGATAGTGGCAGGGGGTTTGACGAGCAGTACTTC. Residues: CASSQDSGRGFDEQYF.

This chain links TRBV29-1 with TRBJ2-5; 8 bases fit TRBD2. In germline, CDR1 is SQVTM, CDR2 ANQGSEA. Trimming cost V 3 bases and J 1 base; bases outside gene matches: 10. The CDR3 has 16 residues. The CDR3 DNA reads TGCAGCGTTGACACCTGGCTAGCGGGTATCCAAGAGACCCAGTACTTC. Its translation: CSVDTWLAGIQETQYF.

The chain is built from TRBV12-3 or TRBV12-4 and TRBJ1-5; 10 bases match TRBD1. The J segment lost 4 bases and the V segment lost 0 bases, leaving 12 bases of the junction unmatched. The CDR3 length is 19 residues. CDR3 DNA sequence: TGTGCCAGCAGTTTAGCGACAGGGGGCGCGGGTATGGTTAATCAGCCCCAGCATTTT. It yields the protein CASSLATGGAGMVNQPQHF.

The rearrangement links TRBV4-3 to TRBJ2-3; TRBD2 agrees at 12 bases. Germline V gene data show CDR1 as LGHNA and CDR2 as YSLEER. The CDR3 has 21 amino acids. Losses at the gene ends were 0 bases for V and 2 bases for J; bases not matched to a gene: 15. The CDR3 loop reads CASSQDFATSGSVGVTDTQYF. The CDR3 nucleotides read TGCGCCAGCAGCCAAGATTTCGCGACTAGCGGGAGTGTGGGCGTCACAGATACGCAGTATTTT.

The rearrangement links TRBV13 to TRBJ2-7, with D hard to call. This CDR3 region has 15 residues. Per germline, CDR1 PRHDT and CDR2 FYEKMQ (reference sequence). The ends were cut back, 4 bases at V and 2 bases at J, with 15 bases in the middle. CDR3: CASSSGRRRAYEQYF. The DNA of the CDR3 is TGTGCCAGCAGCTCCGGACGGCGTCGAGCCTACGAGCAGTACTTC. The entire variable domain, with the rest obtained from reference TRBV13 and TRBJ2-7, is as follows: AAGVIQSPRHLIKEKRETATLKCYPIPRHDTVYWYQQGPGQDPQFLISFYEKMQSDKGSIPDRFSAQQFSDYHSELNMSSLELGDSALYFCASSSGRRRAYEQYFGPGTRLTVT.

This rearrangement joins TRBV12-3 or TRBV12-4 to TRBJ2-1; a weak D match, TRBD1 (6 bases). Trimming took off 7 bases at V and 6 bases at J, with 10 bases between the two ends. The CDR3 is 12 amino acids. The CDR3 protein is CASTLGGNEQFF. Written as DNA, the CDR3 is TGTGCCAGCACCTTAGGGGGCAATGAGCAGTTCTTC.

As to this clonotype: One junction end does not reproduce the germline sequence, and a read error may be involved. The chain recombines TRBV6-6 with TRBJ2-7; weak D call: TRBD1 (5 bases). Looked up from germline, CDR1 is MNHNY and CDR2 is SVGAGI (reference sequence). CDR3 length: 12 amino acids. The CDR3 bases are TGTGCCAGCGGTTACAGGAGCTACGAGCAGTACTTC. Its protein is CASGYRSYEQYF.

The J gene is TRBJ2-6, the V gene TRBV29-1; a weak D match, TRBD1 (5 bases). CDR3 length: 11 residues. Germline CDR1 reads SQVTM; CDR2 reads ANQGSEA. Trimming shortened V by 5 bases and J by 11 bases, and 10 bases separated the two germline ends. The CDR3 sequence is CSVQGRDVLTF. For the CDR3, the DNA is TGCAGCGTTCAGGGTAGGGACGTCCTGACTTTC.

V and J are TRBV27 and TRBJ2-1; 8 bases fit TRBD2. V trimming: 4 bases; J trimming: 4 bases; junction bases outside the gene matches: 9. The V gene's germline CDR1 is MNHEY and CDR2 SMNVEV (reference sequence). This CDR3 comprises 16 residues. Here the CDR3 DNA reads TGTGCCAGCAGTTCCAAGCGGGAGCCACTTTACAATGAGCAGTTCTTC. It encodes CASSSKREPLYNEQFF.

The sample holds a few counts of this clonotype. J is TRBJ2-1 and V is TRBV30, with D possibly TRBD2 on 6 matching bases. The CDR3 spans 18 residues. Germline lookup yields CDR1 GTSNPN and CDR2 SVGIG (reference sequence). Trimming left V 2 bases short and J 5 bases short, with 25 bases between. The CDR3 protein is CAWSTTRSFGSYNNEQFF. In DNA form, the CDR3 reads TGTGCCTGGAGTACAACGAGGTCGTTCGGGAGCTATAACAATGAGCAGTTCTTC. The full variable domain, with the rest looked up from reference TRBV30 and TRBJ2-1, is SQTIHQWPATLVQPVGSPLSLECTVEGTSNPNLYWYRQAAGRGLQLLFYSVGIGQISSEVPQNLSASRPQDRQFILSSKKLLLSDSGFYLCAWSTTRSFGSYNNEQFFGPGTRLTVL.

The chain links TRBV12-3 or TRBV12-4 to TRBJ2-1; tentatively, D is TRBD2 (6 bases). Trimming left V 4 bases short and J 13 bases short, with 17 bases between. The CDR3 totals 13 residues. CDR3 sequence: CASSSRDSACQFF. In DNA form, the CDR3 reads TGTGCCAGCAGTTCCCGGGACTCCGCTTGTCAGTTCTTC.

Only a few counts were recorded for this clonotype. The chain links TRBV24-1 to TRBJ2-1; perhaps TRBD2 as D (6 bases). CDR1 is KGHDR and CDR2 is SFDVKD in the germline V gene. The CDR3 loop spans 11 amino acids. V gave up 5 bases and J gave up 8 bases, with 6 bases separating them. In nucleotides, the CDR3 is TGTGCCACCAGTGCGGGGGATGAGCAGTTCTTC. Translated: CATSAGDEQFF.

In its sample, this clonotype was seen a few times. V is TRBV10-3 and J is TRBJ2-7, with a weak D call TRBD2 (5 bases). Germline values: CDR1 ENHRY, CDR2 SYGVKD. V was cut by 3 bases and J by 0 bases, with 9 bases left in between. This CDR3 spans 14 amino acids. CDR3 protein: CAISEGGLSYEQYF. DNA of the CDR3: TGTGCCATCAGTGAAGGAGGCCTCTCCTACGAGCAGTACTTC.

This chain connects TRBV29-1 to TRBJ2-7; the D gene is possibly TRBD1 (6 bases). In germline, CDR1 is SQVTM, CDR2 ANQGSEA. V shed 4 bases and J shed 2 bases, with 12 bases lying between them. The CDR3 is 13 residues long. In DNA form, the CDR3 reads TGCAGCGTTGTTGGACAGCAAACCTACGAGCAGTACTTC. It encodes CSVVGQQTYEQYF.

Only a few counts were recorded for this clonotype. This sequence joins TRBV7-2 and TRBJ1-4; 8 nucleotides agree with TRBD1. The CDR3 covers 15 residues. The V gene's germline CDR1 is SGHTA and CDR2 FQGNSA. Trimming removed 5 bases from V and 2 bases from J; junction bases left unmatched: 4. In DNA form, the CDR3 reads TGTGCCAGCAGCATCGACAGGGGCACTAATGAAAAACTGTTTTTT. Its translation is CASSIDRGTNEKLFF.

J is TRBJ2-1 and V is TRBV6-1; 14 bases line up with TRBD2. CDR1 and CDR2 from the germline V gene are MNHNS and SASEGT. The CDR3 extends over 20 amino acids. V trimming: 6 bases; J trimming: 0 bases; junction bases outside the gene matches: 13. CDR3 region: CASRSTRTSGRISSYNEQFF. CDR3 in DNA: TGTGCCAGCAGGTCCACCCGGACTAGCGGGAGGATTAGCTCCTACAATGAGCAGTTCTTC.

This clonotype was seen only a few times. This chain uses TRBV9 with TRBJ2-6; 9 bases align to TRBD2. Trimming cost V 2 bases and J 0 bases; bases outside gene matches: 6. Germline lookup yields CDR1 SGDLS and CDR2 YYNGEE. The length of the CDR3 is 18 residues. The CDR3 sequence is CASSVLGSGSSGANVLTF. The CDR3 region has the DNA TGTGCCAGCAGCGTGCTGGGTAGCGGGAGCTCTGGGGCCAACGTCCTGACTTTC.

This chain links TRBV6-5 with TRBJ2-5; tentatively, D is TRBD1 (6 bases). Trimming left V 0 bases short and J 3 bases short, with 8 bases between. From germline, CDR1 is MNHEY and CDR2 SVGAGI. The CDR3 runs to 14 residues. Written as DNA, the CDR3 is TGTGCCAGCAGTTACTCTAACAGGGAAGAGACCCAGTACTTC. The encoded protein is CASSYSNREETQYF.